What follows is one T cell receptor beta chain and its context. The antigen remains undetermined. This CDR3 is 15 amino acids long. Trimming removed 0 bases from V and 3 bases from J; junction bases left unmatched: 3. Germline V gene sequence: CDR1 ENHRY, CDR2 SYGVKD. PCR amplification relied on 60 Vbeta primers (plus 13 Jbeta primers). This table comes from immunoSEQ multiplex PCR, and its TCRdb copy is limited to in-frame clones, with some not included. The sample includes some 190,000 clones, over 65% seen only once; the top ten take roughly 3.6%. The data derive from a study of cytomegalovirus exposure and HLA in healthy donors. Study outcomes and limitations: Earlier analysis found most TCR beta V segments productive about 87% or about 30% of the time. Further analysis, carried out later, found HLA-associated TCR beta chains more clonally expanded than equally common other chains.

The specimen sequenced was PBMCs. V usage is TRBV10-3 and J usage is TRBJ2-7, with 9 bases fitting TRBD1. The clonotype comes from a man aged 40-55 years in good health and CMV-seropositive. As DNA, the CDR3 is TGTGCCATCAGTGAGTCAACGGGACAGGGCTACGAGCAGTACTTC. It is translated as CAISESTGQGYEQYF.